Below, one T cell receptor (beta chain) is given with its context. Antigen: not known. This entry comes from a study of blood T cells in healthy people across ages. The study's findings and limits: A roughly linear fall in TCR beta diversity per million T cells was seen with increasing age.

Together with a sample-barcoded 5' primer, a J-beta primer mix was included in a second PCR lasting about 7 to 12 cycles. Each of the cDNA molecules was tagged by a template-switch adaptor with 12 random nucleotides. TCRdb reprocessed the 5' RACE reads with MiXCR, giving one entry per CDR3 protein. The sample carries about 1.7 million distinct CDR3 sequences, about 30% recorded once. Each of the donors had around 9 milliliters of peripheral blood drawn into EDTA-treated Vacutainer tubes. This receptor was obtained from a young woman in good health. The material sequenced was blood.

The CDR3 bases are TGTGCCAGCAGCTTGGAAACCCAGAGATCGAATACGCAGTATTTT. Translation: CASSLETQRSNTQYF. This chain uses TRBV5-5 with TRBJ2-3; D unclear. Germline V CDR1 and CDR2: SGHKS, YYEKEE (reference sequence). This CDR3 is built from 15 residues. The V gene lost 0 bases and the J gene lost 7 bases, with 15 bases spanning the gap.